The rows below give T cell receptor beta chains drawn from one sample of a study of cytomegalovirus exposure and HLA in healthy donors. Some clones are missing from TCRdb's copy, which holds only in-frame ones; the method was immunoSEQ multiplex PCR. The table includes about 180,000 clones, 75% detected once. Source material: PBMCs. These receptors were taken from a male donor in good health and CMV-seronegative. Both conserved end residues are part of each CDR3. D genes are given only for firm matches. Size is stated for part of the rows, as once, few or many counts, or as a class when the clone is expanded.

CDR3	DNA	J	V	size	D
CASSQDPLGGTYYYNEQFF	TGCGCCAGCAGCCAAGATCCCCTAGGCGGGACTTATTATTACAATGAGCAGTTCTTC	TRBJ2-1	TRBV4-1	few	NA
CASSELITAGSYEQYF	TGTGCCAGCAGTGAATTAATAACAGCGGGATCCTACGAGCAGTACTTC	TRBJ2-7	TRBV25-1	NA	TRBD2
CASSLVTGGAQPQHF	TGTGCCAGCAGTTTGGTGACAGGGGGTGCTCAGCCCCAGCATTTT	TRBJ1-5	TRBV28	NA	TRBD1
CASSLTTAGSTDTQYF	TGTGCCAGCAGCTTAACCACAGCAGGAAGCACAGATACGCAGTATTTT	TRBJ2-3	TRBV7-3	NA	NA
CASTSSGTGNYGYTF	TGTGCCAGCACCTCATCCGGGACAGGGAACTATGGCTACACCTTC	TRBJ1-2	TRBV7-9	once	TRBD1
CASSWGTGLTGELFF	TGTGCCAGTAGTTGGGGGACAGGGCTCACCGGGGAGCTGTTTTTT	TRBJ2-2	TRBV19	NA	TRBD1
CASSMGQVIFNEQFF	TGTGCCAGCAGCATGGGACAGGTGATATTCAATGAGCAGTTCTTC	TRBJ2-1	TRBV9	once	TRBD1
CASSYRTGRYYEQYF	TGTGCCAGCAGTTATAGGACAGGTAGATACTACGAGCAGTACTTC	TRBJ2-7	TRBV5-4	once	TRBD1
CASSLVEEKTQYF	TGCGCCAGCAGCTTAGTCGAGGAAAAGACCCAGTACTTC	TRBJ2-5	TRBV7-9	NA	NA
CASSRFSGNEQFF	TGTGCCAGCAGTCGGTTTTCGGGCAATGAGCAGTTCTTC	TRBJ2-1	TRBV6-1	NA	NA
CASSFPGANYGYTF	TGTGCCAGCAGCTTTCCGGGAGCTAACTATGGCTACACCTTC	TRBJ1-2	TRBV7-9	NA	NA
CASSPYLTGNYGYTF	TGTGCCAGTAGTCCTTATCTGACAGGGAACTATGGCTACACCTTC	TRBJ1-2	TRBV19	NA	TRBD1
CASSYAAGARGYTF	TGTGCCAGCAGTTACGCGGCAGGGGCCAGGGGCTACACCTTC	TRBJ1-2	TRBV6-6	NA	NA
CASSPRRGYEQYF	TGTGCCAGCAGCCCGCGGCGGGGCTACGAGCAGTACTTC	TRBJ2-7	TRBV4-2	NA	NA
CASSPGQPGNTIYF	TGTGCCAGCTCACCAGGGCAACCTGGAAACACCATATATTTT	TRBJ1-3	TRBV18	NA	NA
CASSLAPGQGLVGNQPQHF	TGTGCCAGCAGCTTAGCTCCGGGACAGGGGCTTGTTGGCAATCAGCCCCAGCATTTT	TRBJ1-5	TRBV7-8	NA	TRBD1
CAWRGGGHTQYF	TGTGCCTGGAGAGGGGGCGGCCATACGCAGTATTTT	TRBJ2-3	TRBV30	few	TRBD1
CASRLRVSDTQYF	TGTGCCAGCAGACTCAGGGTCTCAGATACGCAGTATTTT	TRBJ2-3	TRBV6-5	NA	NA
CATSRRGAGGYTF	TGTGCCACCAGCAGACGGGGGGCAGGGGGCTACACCTTC	TRBJ1-2	TRBV15	NA	NA
CASSQAAGRGNEQFF	TGCGCCAGCAGCCAAGCGGCCGGCCGGGGGAATGAGCAGTTCTTC	TRBJ2-1	TRBV4-3	NA	NA
CAISESAKSYEQYF	TGTGCCATCAGTGAGTCAGCCAAATCCTACGAGCAGTACTTC	TRBJ2-7	TRBV10-3	NA	NA
CASSLARGLYEQYF	TGTGCCAGCAGCTTGGCCAGGGGATTGTACGAGCAGTACTTC	TRBJ2-7	TRBV7-8	NA	NA
CASRDGLRSGANVLTF	TGTGCCAGCAGGGACGGACTTCGCTCTGGGGCCAACGTCCTGACTTTC	TRBJ2-6	TRBV28	NA	NA
CASSQDPGRGSYNEQFF	TGCGCCAGCAGCCAAGACCCCGGCAGGGGATCCTACAATGAGCAGTTCTTC	TRBJ2-1	TRBV4-1	NA	NA
CSVSVAGVRQFF	TGCAGCGTTTCCGTAGCGGGAGTGAGGCAGTTCTTC	TRBJ2-1	TRBV29-1	NA	TRBD2
CASSYSLDRAYGYTF	TGTGCCAGCAGTTACTCCTTGGACAGGGCCTATGGCTACACCTTC	TRBJ1-2	TRBV6-6	NA	TRBD1
CASSQEEGVQGFTEAFF	TGTGCCAGCAGCCAAGAAGAGGGGGTGCAGGGGTTCACTGAAGCTTTCTTT	TRBJ1-1	TRBV4-2	NA	NA
CASKPQGNGNQPQHF	TGTGCCAGCAAGCCACAGGGAAACGGAAATCAGCCCCAGCATTTT	TRBJ1-5	TRBV6-5	NA	NA